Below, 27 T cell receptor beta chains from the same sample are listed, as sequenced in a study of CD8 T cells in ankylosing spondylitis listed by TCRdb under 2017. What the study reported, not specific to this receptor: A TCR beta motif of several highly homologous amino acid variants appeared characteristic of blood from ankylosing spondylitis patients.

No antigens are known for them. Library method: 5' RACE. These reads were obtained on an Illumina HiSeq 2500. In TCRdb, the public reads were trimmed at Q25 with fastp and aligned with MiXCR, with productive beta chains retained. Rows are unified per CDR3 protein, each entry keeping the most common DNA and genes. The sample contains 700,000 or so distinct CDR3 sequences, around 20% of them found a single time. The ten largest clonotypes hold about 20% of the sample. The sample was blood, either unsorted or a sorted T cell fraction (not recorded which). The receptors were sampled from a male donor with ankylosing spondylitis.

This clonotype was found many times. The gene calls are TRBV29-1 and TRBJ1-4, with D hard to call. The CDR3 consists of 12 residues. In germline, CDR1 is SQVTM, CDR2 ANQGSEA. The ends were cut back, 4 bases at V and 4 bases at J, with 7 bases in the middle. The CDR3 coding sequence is TGCAGCGTTGGACGGAATAATGAAAAACTGTTTTTT. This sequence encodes CSVGRNNEKLFF.

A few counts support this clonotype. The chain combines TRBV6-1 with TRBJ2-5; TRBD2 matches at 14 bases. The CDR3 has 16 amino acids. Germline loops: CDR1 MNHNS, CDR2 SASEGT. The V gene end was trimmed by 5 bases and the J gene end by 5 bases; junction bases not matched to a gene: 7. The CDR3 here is CASSTGLAGVVETQYF. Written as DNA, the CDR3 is TGTGCCAGCAGTACGGGACTAGCGGGAGTGGTGGAGACCCAGTACTTC.

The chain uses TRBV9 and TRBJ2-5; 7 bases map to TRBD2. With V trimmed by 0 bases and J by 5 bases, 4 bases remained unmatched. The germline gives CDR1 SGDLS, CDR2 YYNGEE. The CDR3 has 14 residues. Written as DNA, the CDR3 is TGTGCCAGCAGCGTAGCCGGGGGGTCGGAGACCCAGTACTTC. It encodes CASSVAGGSETQYF. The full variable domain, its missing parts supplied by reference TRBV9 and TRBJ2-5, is DSGVTQTPKHLITATGQRVTLRCSPRSGDLSVYWYQQSLDQGLQFLIQYYNGEERAKGNILERFSAQQFPDLHSELNLSSLELGDSALYFCASSVAGGSETQYFGPGTRLLVL.

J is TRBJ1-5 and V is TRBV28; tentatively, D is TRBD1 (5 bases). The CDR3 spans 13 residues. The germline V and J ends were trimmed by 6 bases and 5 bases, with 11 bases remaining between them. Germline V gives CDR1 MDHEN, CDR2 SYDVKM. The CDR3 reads CASRPRVDQPQHF. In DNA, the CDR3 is TGTGCCAGCAGGCCCAGGGTTGATCAGCCCCAGCATTTT.

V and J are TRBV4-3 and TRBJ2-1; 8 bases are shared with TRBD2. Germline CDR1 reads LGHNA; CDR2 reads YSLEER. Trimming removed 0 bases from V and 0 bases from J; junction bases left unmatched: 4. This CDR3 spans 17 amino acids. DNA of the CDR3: TGCGCCAGCAGCCAAGATTCAGCGGGAGCCTCCTACAATGAGCAGTTCTTC. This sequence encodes CASSQDSAGASYNEQFF.

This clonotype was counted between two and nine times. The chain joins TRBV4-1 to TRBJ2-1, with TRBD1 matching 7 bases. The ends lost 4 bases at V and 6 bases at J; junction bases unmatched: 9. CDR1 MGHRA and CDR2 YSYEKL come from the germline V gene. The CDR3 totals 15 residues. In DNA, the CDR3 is TGCGCCAGCAGCCTGACAGGGTTGGGTGGCAATGAGCAGTTCTTC. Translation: CASSLTGLGGNEQFF.

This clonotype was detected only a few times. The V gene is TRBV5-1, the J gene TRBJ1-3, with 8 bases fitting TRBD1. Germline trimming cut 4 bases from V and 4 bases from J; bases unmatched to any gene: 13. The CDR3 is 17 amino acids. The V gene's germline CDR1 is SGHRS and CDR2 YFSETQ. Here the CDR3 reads CASSQSGQGGAGNTIYF. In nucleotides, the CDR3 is TGCGCCAGCAGCCAGAGCGGACAGGGAGGAGCAGGAAACACCATATATTTT.

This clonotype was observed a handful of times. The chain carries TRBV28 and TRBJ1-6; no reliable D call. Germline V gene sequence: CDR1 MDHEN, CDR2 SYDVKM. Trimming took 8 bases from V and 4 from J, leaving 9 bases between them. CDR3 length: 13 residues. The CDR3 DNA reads TGTGCCAGCTTACCAGGTTATAATTCACCCCTCCACTTT. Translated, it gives CASLPGYNSPLHF.

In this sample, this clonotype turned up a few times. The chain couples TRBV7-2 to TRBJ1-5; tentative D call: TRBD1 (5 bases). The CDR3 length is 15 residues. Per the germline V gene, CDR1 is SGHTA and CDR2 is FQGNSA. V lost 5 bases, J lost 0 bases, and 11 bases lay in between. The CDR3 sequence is CASSIDSNSNQPQHF. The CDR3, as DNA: TGTGCCAGCAGCATCGACAGTAATAGCAATCAGCCCCAGCATTTT.

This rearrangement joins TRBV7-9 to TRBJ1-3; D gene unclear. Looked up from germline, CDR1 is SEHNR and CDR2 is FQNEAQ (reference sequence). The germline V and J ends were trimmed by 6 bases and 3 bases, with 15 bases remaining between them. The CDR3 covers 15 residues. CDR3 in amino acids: CASSTDPKGGNTIYF. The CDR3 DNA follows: TGTGCCAGCAGTACCGATCCAAAGGGTGGAAACACCATATATTTT.

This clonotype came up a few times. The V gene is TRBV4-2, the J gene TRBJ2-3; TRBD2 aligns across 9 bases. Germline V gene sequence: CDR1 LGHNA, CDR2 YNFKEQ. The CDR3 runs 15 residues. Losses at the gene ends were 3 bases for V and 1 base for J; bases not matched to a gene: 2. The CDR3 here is CASSHWTSGTDTQYF. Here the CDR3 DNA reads TGTGCCAGCAGCCATTGGACTAGCGGCACAGATACGCAGTATTTT.

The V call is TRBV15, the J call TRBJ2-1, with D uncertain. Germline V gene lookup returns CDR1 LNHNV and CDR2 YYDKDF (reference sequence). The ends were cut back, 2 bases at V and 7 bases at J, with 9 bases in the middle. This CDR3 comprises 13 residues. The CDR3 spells CATSRTLWNEQFF. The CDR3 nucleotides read TGTGCCACCAGCAGAACCCTTTGGAATGAGCAGTTCTTC. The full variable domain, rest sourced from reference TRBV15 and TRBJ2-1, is DAMVIQNPRYQVTQFGKPVTLSCSQTLNHNVMYWYQQKSSQAPKLLFHYYDKDFNNEADTPDNFQSRRPNTSFCFLDIRSPGLGDTAMYLCATSRTLWNEQFFGPGTRLTVL.

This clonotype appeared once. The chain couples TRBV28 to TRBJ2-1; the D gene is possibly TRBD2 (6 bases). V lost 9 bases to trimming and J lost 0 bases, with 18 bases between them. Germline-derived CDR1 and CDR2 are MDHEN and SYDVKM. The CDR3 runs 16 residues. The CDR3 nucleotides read TGTGCCAGTAGGAGTCTGGTCGGGAGCTCCTACAATGAGCAGTTCTTC. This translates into CASRSLVGSSYNEQFF.

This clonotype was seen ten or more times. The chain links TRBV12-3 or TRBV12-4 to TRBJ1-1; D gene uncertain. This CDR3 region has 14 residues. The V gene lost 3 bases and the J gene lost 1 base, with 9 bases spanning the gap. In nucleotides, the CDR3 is TGTGCCAGCAGTTTCCTGGACTGGAACACTGAAGCTTTCTTT. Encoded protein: CASSFLDWNTEAFF.

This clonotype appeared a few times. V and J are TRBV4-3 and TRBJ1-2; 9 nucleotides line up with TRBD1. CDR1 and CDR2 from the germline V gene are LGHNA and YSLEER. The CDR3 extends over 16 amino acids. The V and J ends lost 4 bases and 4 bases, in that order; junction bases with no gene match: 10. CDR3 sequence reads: CASSPAGQGASYGYTF. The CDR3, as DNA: TGCGCCAGCAGCCCAGCGGGACAGGGCGCGAGCTATGGCTACACCTTC.

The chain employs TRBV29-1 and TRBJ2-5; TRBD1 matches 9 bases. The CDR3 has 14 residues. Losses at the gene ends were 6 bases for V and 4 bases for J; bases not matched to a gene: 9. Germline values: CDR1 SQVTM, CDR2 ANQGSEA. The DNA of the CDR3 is TGCAGCGTCGGGGGACAGGGAGACGGAGAGACCCAGTACTTC. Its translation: CSVGGQGDGETQYF.

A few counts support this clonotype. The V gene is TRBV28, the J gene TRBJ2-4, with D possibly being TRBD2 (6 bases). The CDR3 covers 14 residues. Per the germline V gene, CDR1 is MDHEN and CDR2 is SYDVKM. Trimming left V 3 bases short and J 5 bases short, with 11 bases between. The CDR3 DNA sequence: TGTGCCAGCAGTTTGCACGGGGGTGAAAACATTCAGTACTTC. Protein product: CASSLHGGENIQYF.

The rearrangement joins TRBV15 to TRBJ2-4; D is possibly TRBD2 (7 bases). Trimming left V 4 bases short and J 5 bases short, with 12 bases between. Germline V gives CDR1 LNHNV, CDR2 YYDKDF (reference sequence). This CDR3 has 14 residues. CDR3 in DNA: TGTGCCACCAGCAAGCGGGACACTCAAAACATTCAGTACTTC. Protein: CATSKRDTQNIQYF.

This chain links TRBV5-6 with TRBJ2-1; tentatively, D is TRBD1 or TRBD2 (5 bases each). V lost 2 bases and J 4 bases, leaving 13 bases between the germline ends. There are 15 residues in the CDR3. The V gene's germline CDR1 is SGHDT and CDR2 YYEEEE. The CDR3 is CASSLPWDGYNEQFF. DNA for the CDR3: TGTGCCAGCAGCTTACCGTGGGACGGATACAATGAGCAGTTCTTC.

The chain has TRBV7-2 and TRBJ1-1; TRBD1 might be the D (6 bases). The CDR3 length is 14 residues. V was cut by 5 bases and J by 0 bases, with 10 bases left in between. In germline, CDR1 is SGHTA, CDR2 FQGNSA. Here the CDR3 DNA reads TGTGCCAGCAGCAAGACAGGCGTGAACACTGAAGCTTTCTTT. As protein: CASSKTGVNTEAFF. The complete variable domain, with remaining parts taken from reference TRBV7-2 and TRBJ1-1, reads GAGVSQSPSNKVTEKGKDVELRCDPISGHTALYWYRQSLGQGLEFLIYFQGNSAPDKSGLPSDRFSAERTGGSVSTLTIQRTQQEDSAVYLCASSKTGVNTEAFFGQGTRLTVV.

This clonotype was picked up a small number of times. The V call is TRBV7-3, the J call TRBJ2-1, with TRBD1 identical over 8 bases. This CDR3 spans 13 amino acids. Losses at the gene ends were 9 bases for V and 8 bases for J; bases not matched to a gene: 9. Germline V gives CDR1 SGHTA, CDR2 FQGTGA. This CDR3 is CASSGQGGDEQFF. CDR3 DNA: TGTGCCAGTAGCGGACAGGGCGGCGATGAGCAGTTCTTC.

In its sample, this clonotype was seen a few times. CDR3 sequence: CASSSRTGYTDTQYF. For the CDR3, the DNA is TGCGCCAGCAGCTCGCGGACAGGGTACACAGATACGCAGTATTTT. V gene TRBV5-1 combines with J gene TRBJ2-3, with 8 positions matching TRBD1. The junction had 5 bases not matched to a gene; V was cut back by 3 bases and J by 2 bases. Germline V CDR1 and CDR2: SGHRS, YFSETQ. The CDR3 spans 15 residues.

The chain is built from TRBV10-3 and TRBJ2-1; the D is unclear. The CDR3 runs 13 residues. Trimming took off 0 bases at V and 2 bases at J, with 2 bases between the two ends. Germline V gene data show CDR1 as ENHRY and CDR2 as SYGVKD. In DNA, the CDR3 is TGTGCCATCAGTGAGTCACCCTACAATGAGCAGTTCTTC. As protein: CAISESPYNEQFF.

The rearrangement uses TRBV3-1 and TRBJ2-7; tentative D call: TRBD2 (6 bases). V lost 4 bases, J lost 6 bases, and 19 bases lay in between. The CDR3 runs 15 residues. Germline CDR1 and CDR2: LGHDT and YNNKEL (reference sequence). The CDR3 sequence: CASSRGGVTTGEQYF. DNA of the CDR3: TGTGCCAGCAGCCGAGGAGGGGTCACCACCGGCGAGCAGTACTTC.

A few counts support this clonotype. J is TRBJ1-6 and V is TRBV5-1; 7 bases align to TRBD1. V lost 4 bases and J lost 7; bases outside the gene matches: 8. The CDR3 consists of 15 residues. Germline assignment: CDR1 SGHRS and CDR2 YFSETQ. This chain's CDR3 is CASSLQGIPNSPLHF. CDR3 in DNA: TGCGCCAGCAGCCTACAGGGGATCCCCAATTCACCCCTCCACTTT.

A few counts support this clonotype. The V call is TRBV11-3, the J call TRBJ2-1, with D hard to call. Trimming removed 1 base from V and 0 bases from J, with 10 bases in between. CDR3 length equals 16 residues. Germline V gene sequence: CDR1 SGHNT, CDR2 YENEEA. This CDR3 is CASSLGGYGSYNEQFF. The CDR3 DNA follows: TGTGCCAGCAGCTTAGGCGGTTACGGCTCCTACAATGAGCAGTTCTTC.

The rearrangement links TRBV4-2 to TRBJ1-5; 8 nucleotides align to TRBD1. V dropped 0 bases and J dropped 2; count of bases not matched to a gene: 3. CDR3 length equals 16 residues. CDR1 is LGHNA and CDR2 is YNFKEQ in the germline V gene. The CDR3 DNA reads TGTGCCAGCAGCCAAGAGCAGGGGGCCGGCAATCAGCCCCAGCATTTT. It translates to CASSQEQGAGNQPQHF.